These T cell receptor beta chains were read from a single sample in a study of radiotherapy plus CTLA-4 blockade in lung cancer. The data were produced by immunoSEQ multiplex PCR, yet TCRdb's version contains in-frame clones alone and is incomplete. This table holds about 98,000 clones, 82% found once. Sequenced material: peripheral blood, taken from a patient treated with radiotherapy plus ipilimumab. The receptors originated from a human donor with non-small cell lung cancer who had a partial response to radiotherapy plus ipilimumab. Both conserved end residues are part of each CDR3. Each record gives: CDR3 DNA, CDR3 protein, V gene, clone size, J gene, D gene. A D gene is named only where the DNA matches it firmly. A clone size is listed for some rows: how often the clone was seen (once, few, many), or a class if it is expanded.

CDR3nt: TGCGCCGGCAGCTTGCCAGCGGGCAGCTCCTACAATGAGCAGTTCTTC
CDR3aa: CAGSLPAGSSYNEQFF
v_gene: TRBV5-1
abundance: -
j_gene: TRBJ2-1
d_gene: -

CDR3nt: TGCGCCAGCAGTGCAGGGGATCAAAACATTCAGTACTTC
CDR3aa: CASSAGDQNIQYF
v_gene: TRBV10-2
abundance: -
j_gene: TRBJ2-4
d_gene: -

CDR3nt: TGTGCCAGCAGTTCACCCGGCCTAGCTAGTCGTGAGCAGTTCTTC
CDR3aa: CASSSPGLASREQFF
v_gene: TRBV28
abundance: -
j_gene: TRBJ2-1
d_gene: -

CDR3nt: TGTGCCACCCGCGTGGGGGTAGCGGAGGCCGGTACGCAGTATTTT
CDR3aa: CATRVGVAEAGTQYF
v_gene: TRBV15
abundance: -
j_gene: TRBJ2-3
d_gene: -

CDR3nt: TGTGCCAGTACCCTTGCCCTCGGTTCCTCTGGAAACACCATATATTTT
CDR3aa: CASTLALGSSGNTIYF
v_gene: TRBV19
abundance: -
j_gene: TRBJ1-3
d_gene: -

CDR3nt: TGTGCCAGCAGCCCCGAAGAGAACAGGGGGCAATATGGCTACACCTTC
CDR3aa: CASSPEENRGQYGYTF
v_gene: TRBV9
abundance: -
j_gene: TRBJ1-2
d_gene: TRBD1

CDR3nt: TGTGCCAGCAGCCCCCCCACGAGGAACAATGAGCAGTTCTTC
CDR3aa: CASSPPTRNNEQFF
v_gene: TRBV7-8
abundance: -
j_gene: TRBJ2-1
d_gene: -

CDR3nt: TGTGCCAGCCAGACGGGGGGGAGGGACATTCAGTACTTC
CDR3aa: CASQTGGRDIQYF
v_gene: TRBV28
abundance: -
j_gene: TRBJ2-4
d_gene: TRBD2

CDR3nt: TGTGCCAGCAGTTATCTCCCCAGCACCGGGGAGCTGTTTTTT
CDR3aa: CASSYLPSTGELFF
v_gene: TRBV6-5
abundance: few
j_gene: TRBJ2-2
d_gene: -

CDR3nt: TGTGCCAGCAGCTTCCGGACTAGCGGGACCCCCTACGAGCAGTACTTC
CDR3aa: CASSFRTSGTPYEQYF
v_gene: TRBV7-9
abundance: -
j_gene: TRBJ2-7
d_gene: TRBD2

CDR3nt: TGTGCCAGCAGCTCCTCGACAGAGAACTATGGCTACACCTTC
CDR3aa: CASSSSTENYGYTF
v_gene: TRBV7-9
abundance: once
j_gene: TRBJ1-2
d_gene: -

CDR3nt: TGTGCCAGCCATCCCGGGAACGAGGGGGACATTCAGTACTTC
CDR3aa: CASHPGNEGDIQYF
v_gene: TRBV9
abundance: -
j_gene: TRBJ2-4
d_gene: -

CDR3nt: TGTGCCAGCAGTTTGACCCCAGGGTGGGGTCAGCCCCAGCATTTT
CDR3aa: CASSLTPGWGQPQHF
v_gene: TRBV28
abundance: -
j_gene: TRBJ1-5
d_gene: -

CDR3nt: TGCGCCAGCAAGGGGGGGATCTTGGCTGGAAACACCATATATTTT
CDR3aa: CASKGGILAGNTIYF
v_gene: TRBV5-1
abundance: -
j_gene: TRBJ1-3
d_gene: -

CDR3nt: TGTGCCAGCAGCTTAGGCCGCGGGGAACACGGCTACACCTTC
CDR3aa: CASSLGRGEHGYTF
v_gene: TRBV7-2
abundance: once
j_gene: TRBJ1-2
d_gene: -

CDR3nt: TGTGCCAGCAGCGTACAGGGGGCGCGGAATGAGCAGTTCTTC
CDR3aa: CASSVQGARNEQFF
v_gene: TRBV7-9
abundance: -
j_gene: TRBJ2-1
d_gene: TRBD1

CDR3nt: TGTGCCAGCTCACCAGGGGGCGCCGTCACCGGGGAGCTGTTTTTT
CDR3aa: CASSPGGAVTGELFF
v_gene: TRBV18
abundance: -
j_gene: TRBJ2-2
d_gene: -

CDR3nt: TGTGCCAGCAGCTTCCGTAGCGGGAGCGGCACAGATACGCAGTATTTT
CDR3aa: CASSFRSGSGTDTQYF
v_gene: TRBV11-2
abundance: -
j_gene: TRBJ2-3
d_gene: TRBD2

CDR3nt: TGTGCCAGCAGCCTCAGGGGACCCTACGAGCAGTACTTC
CDR3aa: CASSLRGPYEQYF
v_gene: TRBV5-5
abundance: -
j_gene: TRBJ2-7
d_gene: -

CDR3nt: TGTGCCAGCAGTTCCGGGACTACCAATGAGCAGTTCTTC
CDR3aa: CASSSGTTNEQFF
v_gene: TRBV6-5
abundance: few
j_gene: TRBJ2-1
d_gene: TRBD2

CDR3nt: TGCGCCAGCAGCCAAGATAGAGGGATCCCCTACGAGCAGTACTTC
CDR3aa: CASSQDRGIPYEQYF
v_gene: TRBV4-1
abundance: -
j_gene: TRBJ2-7
d_gene: -

CDR3nt: TGTGCCAGCACCCATGGGAGGTTGGCGGAAGAAAAACTGTTTTTT
CDR3aa: CASTHGRLAEEKLFF
v_gene: TRBV28
abundance: -
j_gene: TRBJ1-4
d_gene: -

CDR3nt: TGTGCCAGCAGTTACCCTGGGGGACTAGCGGTCAATGAGCAGTTCTTC
CDR3aa: CASSYPGGLAVNEQFF
v_gene: TRBV6-5
abundance: -
j_gene: TRBJ2-1
d_gene: TRBD2

CDR3nt: TGTGCCAGCTGCCTGGCGGGGGTGTACGAGCAGTACTTC
CDR3aa: CASCLAGVYEQYF
v_gene: TRBV5-5
abundance: -
j_gene: TRBJ2-7
d_gene: TRBD2

CDR3nt: TGTGCCAGCAGCTCCGTTGGGGGGGGGTACAATGAGCAGTTCTTC
CDR3aa: CASSSVGGGYNEQFF
v_gene: TRBV11-2
abundance: -
j_gene: TRBJ2-1
d_gene: TRBD2

CDR3nt: TGTGCCAGCAGTGCGATGCTAGCGGGAGTTGGCGGGGAGCTGTTTTTT
CDR3aa: CASSAMLAGVGGELFF
v_gene: TRBV6-4
abundance: -
j_gene: TRBJ2-2
d_gene: TRBD2

CDR3nt: TGCGCCAGCATCCGGGGGGGAAGCACAGATACGCAGTATTTT
CDR3aa: CASIRGGSTDTQYF
v_gene: TRBV5-1
abundance: few
j_gene: TRBJ2-3
d_gene: TRBD2

CDR3nt: TGTGCCAGCCAACCCCTGGGGAGAGAGACCCAGTACTTC
CDR3aa: CASQPLGRETQYF
v_gene: TRBV28
abundance: once
j_gene: TRBJ2-5
d_gene: -

CDR3nt: TGTGCCAGCAGCTTAGGTAGTGGAGGGTCGTATAGCAATCAGCCCCAGCATTTT
CDR3aa: CASSLGSGGSYSNQPQHF
v_gene: TRBV7-2
abundance: few
j_gene: TRBJ1-5
d_gene: -

CDR3nt: TGCGCCAGCAGCTTGGAACCTAGCGTGAATGAGCAGTTCTTC
CDR3aa: CASSLEPSVNEQFF
v_gene: TRBV5-1
abundance: -
j_gene: TRBJ2-1
d_gene: -

CDR3nt: TGTGCCAGCAGTGCAACGACAGGGGGCTGGGGGACCCAGTACTTC
CDR3aa: CASSATTGGWGTQYF
v_gene: TRBV6-1
abundance: -
j_gene: TRBJ2-5
d_gene: TRBD1

CDR3nt: TGTGCCAGCAGCCACACAGGGGGCGCAGAGACCCAGTACTTC
CDR3aa: CASSHTGGAETQYF
v_gene: TRBV25-1
abundance: -
j_gene: TRBJ2-5
d_gene: TRBD1

CDR3nt: TGTGCCAGCAGCTCCTCCATAGTCGGGAGATATGGCTACACCTTC
CDR3aa: CASSSSIVGRYGYTF
v_gene: TRBV11-2
abundance: -
j_gene: TRBJ1-2
d_gene: -

CDR3nt: TGTGCCAGCAGTTTACCGACAGGGGGCTACGGGAATCAGCCCCAGCATTTT
CDR3aa: CASSLPTGGYGNQPQHF
v_gene: TRBV28
abundance: -
j_gene: TRBJ1-5
d_gene: TRBD1

CDR3nt: TGTGCCAGTAGTAGCCCCGGCGGCAACACTGAAGCTTTCTTT
CDR3aa: CASSSPGGNTEAFF
v_gene: TRBV19
abundance: -
j_gene: TRBJ1-1
d_gene: -

CDR3nt: TGTGCCAGCATAACAGGGGCTGAAAATGAAAAACTGTTTTTT
CDR3aa: CASITGAENEKLFF
v_gene: TRBV2
abundance: -
j_gene: TRBJ1-4
d_gene: TRBD1

CDR3nt: TGTGCCAGCAGCGTAGCAGGCAAGCTACCTGGGGCCAACGTCCTGACTTTC
CDR3aa: CASSVAGKLPGANVLTF
v_gene: TRBV9
abundance: -
j_gene: TRBJ2-6
d_gene: -

CDR3nt: TGTGCCAGCAGCGTAGCTGGGGGCTTAGACTATGGCTACACCTTC
CDR3aa: CASSVAGGLDYGYTF
v_gene: TRBV9
abundance: -
j_gene: TRBJ1-2
d_gene: -

CDR3nt: TGCGCCAGCAGCTTCTATCTACGAGGACTAGCGGGAGGGCCTTCCGGGGAGCTGTTTTTT
CDR3aa: CASSFYLRGLAGGPSGELFF
v_gene: TRBV5-1
abundance: -
j_gene: TRBJ2-2
d_gene: TRBD2